A selection of T cell receptor beta chains follows, all from one sample in a study of T-cell reconstitution after alpha-beta-depleted transplantation in children. TCRdb re-derived calls from the PCR reads in MiXCR, one entry per CDR3 protein. Among some 300,000 distinct CDR3 sequences listed, about 7.3% were seen once. This material consisted of peripheral blood, taken 360 days after TCRalphabeta/CD19-depleted stem cell transplant. These receptors came from a female patient aged 2-15 years who had a stem cell transplant for Fanconi anemia, so the T cells may come from the graft donor. Both conserved end residues are part of each CDR3. The D gene is left open where the match is weak. Where a row states a size, it is once, few, many or the class of an expanded clone; other rows omit it.

D: .; size: few; length: 13; J: TRBJ1-4; V: TRBV5-4; DNA: TGTGCCAGCAGCTTGGAAGTTAATGAAAAACTGTTTTTT; CDR3: CASSLEVNEKLFF
D: .; size: few; length: 14; J: TRBJ1-1; V: TRBV20-1; DNA: TGCAGTGCTACCAGAAGGGGGGAGGGCACTGAAGCTTTCTTT; CDR3: CSATRRGEGTEAFF
D: .; size: few; length: 17; J: TRBJ2-7; V: TRBV25-1; DNA: TGTGCCAGCAGTGAAGGGCCACCTCTCTCGAAACCCTACGAGCAGTACTTC; CDR3: CASSEGPPLSKPYEQYF
D: .; size: many; length: 13; J: TRBJ1-3; V: TRBV9; DNA: TGTGCCAGCAGCGTAGGATCAGGAAACACCATATATTTT; CDR3: CASSVGSGNTIYF
D: .; size: many; length: 13; J: TRBJ2-7; V: TRBV3-1; DNA: TGTGCCAGCAGCCCCGGGGCCACCTACGAGCAGTACTTC; CDR3: CASSPGATYEQYF
D: .; size: .; length: 14; J: TRBJ2-3; V: TRBV9; DNA: TGTGCCAGCAGCGTAGTAGGAACGGCGGAAGCGCAGTATTTT; CDR3: CASSVVGTAEAQYF
D: .; size: many; length: 16; J: TRBJ2-3; V: TRBV12-3/TRBV12-4; DNA: TGTGCCAGCAGTTTAGGGGTCGCCAGGAGCACAGATACGCAGTATTTT; CDR3: CASSLGVARSTDTQYF
D: .; size: few; length: 13; J: TRBJ2-7; V: TRBV28; DNA: TGTGCCAGCAGTTCCGCGACAACCTACGAGCAGTACTTC; CDR3: CASSSATTYEQYF
D: .; size: many; length: 12; J: TRBJ2-2; V: TRBV7-2; DNA: TGTGCCAGCAACCTACTCCCCGGGGAGCTGTTTTTT; CDR3: CASNLLPGELFF
D: TRBD2; size: few; length: 16; J: TRBJ2-5; V: TRBV7-9; DNA: TGTGCCAGCAGCTTGTTTCCTAGCGGGGGCCCGGAGACCCAGTACTTC; CDR3: CASSLFPSGGPETQYF
D: TRBD2; size: .; length: 15; J: TRBJ2-3; V: TRBV7-8; DNA: TGTGCCAGCAGCCCCCCCGGGGGGGGTCCAGATACGCAGTATTTT; CDR3: CASSPPGGGPDTQYF
D: .; size: many; length: 15; J: TRBJ2-5; V: TRBV5-1; DNA: TGCGCCAGCAGCTTGGGCGTCCAAGGAGGCGAGACCCAGTACTTC; CDR3: CASSLGVQGGETQYF
D: .; size: few; length: 11; J: TRBJ1-1; V: TRBV2; DNA: TGTGCCAGCATCAAGACTTCTGAAGCTTTCTTT; CDR3: CASIKTSEAFF
D: TRBD1; size: .; length: 16; J: TRBJ2-7; V: TRBV20-1; DNA: TGCAGTGGGAAACAGGGGGCCGGTTACGAATCCTACGAGCAGTACTTC; CDR3: CSGKQGAGYESYEQYF
D: .; size: .; length: 13; J: TRBJ1-6; V: TRBV10-3; DNA: TGTGCCATCATGGAGGACTCGGATTCACCCCTCCACTTT; CDR3: CAIMEDSDSPLHF
D: .; size: few; length: 14; J: TRBJ1-2; V: TRBV12-3/TRBV12-4; DNA: TGTGCCAGCAGTTTAGCGCGGGGGTTGGGGGGCTACACCTTC; CDR3: CASSLARGLGGYTF
D: TRBD1; size: few; length: 18; J: TRBJ1-5; V: TRBV6-5; DNA: TGTGCCAGCAGTTCACTTGCCGAAGCCGGACAGGCTCAGGGGCCCCAGCATTTT; CDR3: CASSSLAEAGQAQGPQHF
D: .; size: .; length: 14; J: TRBJ1-4; V: TRBV6-1; DNA: TGTGCCACCAGTCGGGGGTCCGTGAATGAAAAACTGTTTTTT; CDR3: CATSRGSVNEKLFF
D: .; size: many; length: 14; J: TRBJ2-2; V: TRBV4-2; DNA: TGTGCCAGCAGCGGGGGGGCCGACACCGGGGAGCTGTTTTTT; CDR3: CASSGGADTGELFF
D: .; size: few; length: 15; J: TRBJ1-1; V: TRBV7-9; DNA: TGTGCCAGCAGTCCCACGAGGGGGGCGAACACTGAAGCTTTCTTT; CDR3: CASSPTRGANTEAFF
D: .; size: many; length: 16; J: TRBJ1-3; V: TRBV7-2; DNA: TGTGCCAGCAGCTTAGAGGCAGGGACGACTGGAAACACCATATATTTT; CDR3: CASSLEAGTTGNTIYF
D: TRBD1; size: .; length: 13; J: TRBJ2-5; V: TRBV20-1; DNA: TGCAGTGCTAAAAGACAGGGGTTGGAGACCCAGTACTTC; CDR3: CSAKRQGLETQYF
D: .; size: many; length: 16; J: TRBJ1-5; V: TRBV20-1; DNA: TGCAGTGCTAGCAGTAGGGTAATAGGGAGCAATCAGCCCCAGCATTTT; CDR3: CSASSRVIGSNQPQHF
D: .; size: .; length: 11; J: TRBJ2-5; V: TRBV18; DNA: TGTGCCAGCTCCACACAAGGGACCCAGTACTTC; CDR3: CASSTQGTQYF
D: .; size: .; length: 14; J: TRBJ1-2; V: TRBV20-1; DNA: TGCAGTGCTAGACTCCGGACAGAGAACTATGGCTACACCTTC; CDR3: CSARLRTENYGYTF
D: TRBD1; size: many; length: 14; J: TRBJ1-1; V: TRBV7-9; DNA: TGTGCCAGCAGATGGACAGGGGGCGAGGCTGAAGCTTTCTTT; CDR3: CASRWTGGEAEAFF
D: .; size: many; length: 14; J: TRBJ2-1; V: TRBV11-2; DNA: TGTGCCAGCAACGTGGGGGGTCCTGGGAATGAGCAGTTCTTC; CDR3: CASNVGGPGNEQFF